The text below deals with one T cell receptor (beta chain). Its specificity is unknown. The CDR3 runs to 14 residues. Germline values: CDR1 LNHDA, CDR2 SQIVND (reference sequence). After removal of 5 bases from V and 4 bases from J, the junction contained 5 bases not matched to a gene. This sample was taken from a study of T cell repertoires in cytomegalovirus infection. TCRdb used MiXCR to reprocess the reads, holding one entry per CDR3 protein. The sample yields approximately 110,000 distinct CDR3 sequences, around 45% seen once. Specimen: CD8+ T cells from cultured PBMCs, collected from culture after CMV antigen stimulation. The sequence was obtained from a human donor in good health (CMV status not recorded). Some clones in this sample may be carry-over from other donors' samples. The rearrangement joins TRBV19 to TRBJ1-5; 7 bases agree with TRBD1. CDR3: CASSPGQKNQPQHF. CDR3 DNA: TGTGCCAGTAGTCCGGGACAGAAAAATCAGCCCCAGCATTTT.